The entry below gives a single T cell receptor (beta chain) sequence along with its context. It has no known antigen specificity. No much larger clone exists at a distance of one base, and base qualities are not known. Trimming accounts for 3 bases at V and 5 bases at J, while the number of junction bases matched to no gene is 11. The CDR3 sequence holds 16 residues, the cysteine and phenylalanine included. The DNA shown is the 48-base CDR3, in frame from base 1. Reading the germline V gene gives CDR1 MNHNS and CDR2 SASEGT. What the time point label conveys for this sample: baseline, week 1 (first vaccination visit). The treatment or condition label, read with the paper, signifies: pre-vaccination baseline after standard-of-care therapy. Newly diagnosed WHO grade 3 or 4 IDH1-mutant astrocytomas showing loss of nuclear ATRX were present in the donors. The samples were drawn from NOA16, a multicentre, single-arm, open-label phase I trial in Germany that tested a mutant IDH1 peptide vaccine in humans for the first time. Visit V03 blood draws served as the baseline sample for immunogenicity testing. Genomic DNA for TCRB sequencing was isolated from EDTA blood with the DNeasy Blood and Tissue Kit.

This entry belongs to a study of a mutant IDH1 vaccine in newly diagnosed glioma (dated by TCRdb to the early 2020s). General notes on the study: Of the 32 patients who were treated, around 60% were male and around 40% were female, and the mean age was around 40 years. Before enrollment, patients had received standard therapy of radiotherapy alone, temozolomide alone, or radiochemotherapy with temozolomide; most received the combination. Peripheral blood was drawn at six visits: V03 (baseline), V05, V07, V10, V12 and V13. For exploratory analyses, 25 to 30 treated patients had longitudinal TCRB deep sequencing done wherever samples were available.

Library method: the immunoSEQ multiplex PCR assay. Rearranged TCR beta chain sequences were amplified using the hsTCRB Kit according to the manufacturer's protocol. TCRB libraries were sequenced on an Illumina MiSeq. In the paper's pipeline: The kit vendor's proprietary platform handled demultiplexing, trimming and gene mapping. Entries here come from immuneACCESS through TCRdb and include only in-frame sequences with V and J called. Some clones fail to appear in such tables; in the studies checked, an unresolved V gene covers under half of the shortfall, and the cause of the remainder is unknown. D and trimming come from the DNA, and the V and J calls and clone size come from that table. Recorded for this sample are roughly 50,000 clones; roughly 80% of them occurred a single time. The ten largest clones add up to around 18% of the sample. Study-wide conclusions, independent of this receptor: Selection of PBMC samples for TCRB deep sequencing was based on availability. Changes in the top peripheral T cell clonotypes picked up by TCRB sequencing did not appear to be linked to pseudoprogression. Vaccine-induced immune responses across multiple MHC alleles were detected in about 92% of patients. The authors noted that analyses of patient blood samples could not be reproduced because of sample limitations.

This chain is built from TRBV6-1 and TRBJ1-2, and TRBD1 aligns with 8 junction nucleotides. Sequenced material: PBMCs, taken from a glioma patient treated with radiotherapy, temozolomide or both. The source is a man aged 18 to 30 with glioma. At the DNA level, the sequence is TGTGCCAGCAGTGATTCCCCGTGGACAGGGAGGTATGGCTACACCTTC. The translation is CASSDSPWTGRYGYTF.